The following is a TCR beta chain sequence with its context. The antigen this receptor binds is unknown. No base quality information exists; no much larger clone differs at one position. The same CDR3 can be traced to other DNA sequences in this sample. The entry originates in a study of shared clonotypes between healthy human individuals (dated by TCRdb to about 2020). Background for the entire study: Three men and two women, aged 18 to 49 years, made up the cohort. Per donor, three plates each were used for CD4 naive and CD4 memory, two for CD8 naive, and one for CD8 memory. To estimate repertoire size and how much clonotype sharing occurs between individuals, the study deeply sequenced the blood TCR repertoires of five healthy adults. Libraries were prepared and TCR repertoires were sequenced by different laboratories using diverse techniques, in order to increase sequencing depth and limit assay-specific biases. Leukapheresis yielded between about 0.85 and 9 billion PBMCs per donor.

The donors were healthy, HIV-negative adults with no recently reported acute infections or vaccinations. Every donor was a Caucasian adult residing in Nashville, Tennessee, USA. Magnetic negative selection was used to enrich CD4+ T cells, after which naive cells were positively selected on CD45RA and the negative fraction became the memory subset. After blood collection by leukapheresis, PBMCs were isolated using Ficoll-Histopaque density gradient centrifugation and then cryopreserved in the vapor phase of liquid nitrogen. Purity and quantity of every magnetically sorted T cell population were checked by analytical flow cytometry. From each sorted fraction, genomic DNA was isolated and quantified by UV absorbance on a Nanodrop 2000c. V and J are truncated by 0 bases and 6 bases respectively, leaving an intervening sequence of 3 bases. The CDR3 covers 12 residues, taking in both the cysteine and the phenylalanine. CDR3 DNA is the only sequence kept; it has 36 bases, read in frame from the first base. Via the germline V gene, CDR1 is ENHRY and CDR2 SYGVKD.

Overall study outcomes, separate from this receptor: Sampling was limited to blood, and TCR repertoires in tissue likely differ from TCR repertoires in blood. Incomplete sequencing was indicated by rarefaction of sorted-subset datasets, despite the large sequencing depth. Across four donors, roughly 5.1% of naive CD4, roughly 3.8% of naive CD8, around 2.5% of memory CD4, and 0.4% of memory CD8 clonotypes were shared. Pairwise subsampling led to the expectation that sequencing depth would affect the degree of clonotype sharing among donors. Compared with non-shared clonotypes, clonotypes shared by all four sorted-subset donors had higher generation probabilities. Because the study included a small number of donors, the genetic and exposure-history diversity represented was limited. Naive subsets generally had larger estimated clonotype richness than memory subsets did.

TCR CDR3 regions were amplified from genomic DNA by multiplex PCR using the deep immunoSEQ assay. For each cell subset, the extracted genomic DNA was distributed evenly across all wells of several immunoSEQ 96-well plates, and each plate served as one replicate. For sorted subsets, 200 to 250 ng genomic DNA, equal to about 30,000 T cell genomes, was loaded into each replicate PCR. Purified libraries were measured with a Qubit 3.0 fluorometer, size-checked on a Bioanalyzer 2100, and measured again with the KAPA Library Quantification kit. A separate single-read 150-cycle Illumina NextSeq 550 flow cell was used to sequence each immunoSEQ 96-well plate. The study's own analysis went as follows. Because only junctional sequences without quality scores were contained in the immunoSEQ output, filtering matching that applied to full-length reads could not be performed. Sequences were annotated with PyIR, a Python wrapper for IgBLAST v1.9, and V/J genes and CDR3 were assigned using IMGT germline references. Reads were removed for weak V/J assignments (E-value above 1e-6), missing CDR3, stop codons, out-of-frame junctions, or ambiguous translated residues. V3J clonotypes were defined as sequences sharing the same inferred V gene, J gene, and CDR3 amino acid sequence. Percentage overlap between repertoires was calculated by dividing the number of shared unique clonotypes by the size of the smaller repertoire. RTK rarefaction, the Chao1 estimator, and Recon v2.1 estimates of unobserved clonotypes were used to assess repertoire richness. Generation probabilities for all TCRbeta clonotypes obtained by the gDNA method from a handful of donors were computed using OLGA. Sourced from immuneACCESS, this table was stored by TCRdb with only in-frame sequences that have V and J called. A share of the clones is absent; for the studies checked, an unresolved V gene accounts for under half, and the remainder has no known explanation. That table is the source of V, J and clone size, and D and trimming were worked out from the DNA. A total of some 1,600,000 clones appear in this sample, 95% to 99% of them only once. Together, the top ten hold around 0.47% of the sample.

The source of this sequence is a man aged 30 to 45 in good health. What was sequenced was naive CD4+ T cells sorted from blood. The meaning of the sample's cell subset or site label: CD45RA+ positively selected. The chain links TRBV10-3 with TRBJ1-5; the D gene cannot be resolved reliably. The DNA is TGTGCCATCAGTGAGTCGGGTCAGCCCCAGCATTTT. This yields the protein CAISESGQPQHF.